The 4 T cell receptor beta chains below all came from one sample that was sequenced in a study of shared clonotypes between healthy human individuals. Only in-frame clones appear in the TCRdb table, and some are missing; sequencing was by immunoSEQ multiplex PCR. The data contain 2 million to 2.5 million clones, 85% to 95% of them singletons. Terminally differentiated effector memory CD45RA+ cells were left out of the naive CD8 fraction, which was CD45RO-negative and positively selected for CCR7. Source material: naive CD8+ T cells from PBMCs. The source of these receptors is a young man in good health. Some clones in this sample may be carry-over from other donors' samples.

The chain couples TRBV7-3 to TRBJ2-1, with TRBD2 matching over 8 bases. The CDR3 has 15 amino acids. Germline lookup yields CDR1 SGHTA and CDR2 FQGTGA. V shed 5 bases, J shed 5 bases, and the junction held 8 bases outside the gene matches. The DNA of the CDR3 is TGTGCCAGCAGCAGGAGCGGGAGTATCGACAATGAGCAGTTCTTC. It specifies CASSRSGSIDNEQFF.

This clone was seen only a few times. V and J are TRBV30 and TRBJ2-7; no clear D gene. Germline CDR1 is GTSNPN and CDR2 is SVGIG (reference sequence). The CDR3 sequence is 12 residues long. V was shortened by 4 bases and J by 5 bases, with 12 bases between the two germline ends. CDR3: CAWTPSADEQYF. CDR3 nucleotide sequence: TGTGCCTGGACCCCCTCTGCGGACGAGCAGTACTTC.

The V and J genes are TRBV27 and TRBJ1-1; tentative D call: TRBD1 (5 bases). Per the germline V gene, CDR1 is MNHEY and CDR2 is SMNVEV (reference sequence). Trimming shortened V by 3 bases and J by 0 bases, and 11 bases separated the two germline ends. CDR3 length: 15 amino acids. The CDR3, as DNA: TGTGCCAGCAGTTTTATGGGACCGATGAACACTGAAGCTTTCTTT. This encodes CASSFMGPMNTEAFF.

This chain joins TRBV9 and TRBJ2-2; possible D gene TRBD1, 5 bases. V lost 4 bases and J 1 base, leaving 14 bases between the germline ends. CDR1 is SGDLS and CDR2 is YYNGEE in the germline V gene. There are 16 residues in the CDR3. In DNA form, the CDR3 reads TGTGCCAGCAGCCAGGGTCCTAGAGTGAACACCGGGGAGCTGTTTTTT. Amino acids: CASSQGPRVNTGELFF.